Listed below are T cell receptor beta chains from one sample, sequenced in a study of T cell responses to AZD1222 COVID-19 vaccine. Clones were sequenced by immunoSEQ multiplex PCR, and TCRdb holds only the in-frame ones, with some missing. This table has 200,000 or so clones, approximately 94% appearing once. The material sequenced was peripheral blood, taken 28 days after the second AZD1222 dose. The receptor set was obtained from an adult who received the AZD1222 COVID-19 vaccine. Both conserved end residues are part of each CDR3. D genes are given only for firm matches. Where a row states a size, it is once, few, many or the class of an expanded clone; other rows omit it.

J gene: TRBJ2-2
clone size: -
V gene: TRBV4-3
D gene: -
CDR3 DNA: TGCGCCAGCAGCCCCCCCCCAGGAGCGAACACCGGGGAGCTGTTTTTT
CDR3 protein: CASSPPPGANTGELFF

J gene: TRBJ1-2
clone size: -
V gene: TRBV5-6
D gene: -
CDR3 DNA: TGTGCCAGCAGCTGGCCCGGGTCGGACTATGGCTACACCTTC
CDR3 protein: CASSWPGSDYGYTF

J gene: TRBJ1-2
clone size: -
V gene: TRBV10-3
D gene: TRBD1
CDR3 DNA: TGTGCCATCACCGGGACAGGGTCTTATGATGGCTACACCTTC
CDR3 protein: CAITGTGSYDGYTF

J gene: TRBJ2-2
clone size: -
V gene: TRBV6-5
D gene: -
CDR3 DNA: TGTGCCAGCACTCCTAGACACGAAAACACCGGGGAGCTGTTTTTT
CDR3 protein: CASTPRHENTGELFF

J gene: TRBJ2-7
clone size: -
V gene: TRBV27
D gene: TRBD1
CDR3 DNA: TGTGCCAGCAGTTGGAACAGGGGGTCCTACGAGCAGTACTTC
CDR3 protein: CASSWNRGSYEQYF

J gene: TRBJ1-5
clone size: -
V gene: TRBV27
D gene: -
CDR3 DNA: TGTGCCAGCAGAAACTCGAGGAGTGGGGAGCCCCAGCATTTT
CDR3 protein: CASRNSRSGEPQHF

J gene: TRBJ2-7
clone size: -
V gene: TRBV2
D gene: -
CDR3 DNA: TGTGCCAGCAGGGAGCAGGGTTTCGAGCAGTACTTC
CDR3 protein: CASREQGFEQYF

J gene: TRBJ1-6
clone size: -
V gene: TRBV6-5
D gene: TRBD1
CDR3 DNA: TGTGCCAGCAGTTCCGGGACAGAGAATTCACCCCTCCACTTT
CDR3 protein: CASSSGTENSPLHF

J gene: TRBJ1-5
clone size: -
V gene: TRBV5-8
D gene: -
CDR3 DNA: TGTGCCAGCAGCTTATTCCTTCTTAGCAATCAGCCCCAGCATTTT
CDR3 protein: CASSLFLLSNQPQHF

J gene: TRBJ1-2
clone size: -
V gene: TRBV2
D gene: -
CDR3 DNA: TGTGCCAGCAGTGATTATGCCGTGGGTGTCTATGGCTACACCTTC
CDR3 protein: CASSDYAVGVYGYTF

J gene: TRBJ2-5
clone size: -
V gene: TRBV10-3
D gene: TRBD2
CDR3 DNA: TGTGCCATCAGGGGGACTAGCGGAGAACAAGAGACCCAGTACTTC
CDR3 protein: CAIRGTSGEQETQYF

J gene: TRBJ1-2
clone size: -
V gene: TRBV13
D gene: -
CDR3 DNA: TGTGCCAGCAGCTTAAAAGGTGGAGTGGCCCATGGCTACACCTTC
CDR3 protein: CASSLKGGVAHGYTF

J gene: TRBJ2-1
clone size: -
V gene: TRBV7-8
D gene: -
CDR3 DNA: TGTGCCAGCAGGGCGGGGGCTTACAATGAGCAGTTCTTC
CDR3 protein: CASRAGAYNEQFF

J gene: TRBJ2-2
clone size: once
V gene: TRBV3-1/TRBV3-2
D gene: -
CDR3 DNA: TGTGCCAGCAGCCGCCAAGAGGTCCCGGGGCTGTTTTTT
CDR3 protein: CASSRQEVPGLFF

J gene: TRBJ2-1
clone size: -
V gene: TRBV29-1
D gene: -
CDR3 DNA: TGCAGCGTCCCGGACAGACTACGCAATGAGCAGTTCTTC
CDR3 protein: CSVPDRLRNEQFF

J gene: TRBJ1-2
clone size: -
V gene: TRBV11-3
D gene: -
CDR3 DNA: TGTGCCAGCGGGGGCTCTACAGGGTCCCCCAACTATGGCTACACCTTC
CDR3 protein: CASGGSTGSPNYGYTF

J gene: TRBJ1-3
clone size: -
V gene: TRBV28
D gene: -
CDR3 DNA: TGTGCCAGCAGTCGTTGGACAGAAGGAAACACCATATATTTT
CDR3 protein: CASSRWTEGNTIYF

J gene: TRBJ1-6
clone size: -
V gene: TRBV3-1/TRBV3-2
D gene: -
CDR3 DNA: TGTGCCAGCAGCCTCACAGGTCTGGGGTCACCCCTCCACTTT
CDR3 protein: CASSLTGLGSPLHF

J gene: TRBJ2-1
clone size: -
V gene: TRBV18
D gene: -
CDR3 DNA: TGTGCCAGCTCACCACTCCAAGAGGGAGGTGAGCAGTTCTTC
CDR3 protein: CASSPLQEGGEQFF

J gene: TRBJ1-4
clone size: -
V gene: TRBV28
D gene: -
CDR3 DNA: TGTGCCAGCAGTTGGGCGGGGGCAACGGGTTATGAAAAACTGTTTTTT
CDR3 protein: CASSWAGATGYEKLFF

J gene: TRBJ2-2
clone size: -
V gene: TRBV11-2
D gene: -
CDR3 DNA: TGTGCCAGCAGCCCGGGCACCCAATCAGGGGTGGTACCCGGGGAGCTGTTTTTT
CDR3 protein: CASSPGTQSGVVPGELFF

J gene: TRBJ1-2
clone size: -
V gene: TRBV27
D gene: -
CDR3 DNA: TGTGCCAGCAGTCTCCGTTTTTCAGGGGCCTATGGCTACACCTTC
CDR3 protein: CASSLRFSGAYGYTF

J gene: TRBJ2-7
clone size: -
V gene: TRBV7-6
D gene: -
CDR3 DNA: TGTGCCAGCAGCTTAGCGTTTGGCTCCTACGAGCAGTACTTC
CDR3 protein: CASSLAFGSYEQYF

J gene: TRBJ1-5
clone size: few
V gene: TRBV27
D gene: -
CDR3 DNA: TGTGCCAGCAGTCGCTCGGGGGGTGAGCCCCAGCATTTT
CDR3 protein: CASSRSGGEPQHF

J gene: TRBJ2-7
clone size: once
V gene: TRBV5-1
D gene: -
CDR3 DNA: TGCGCCAGCAGCTCCGGGCCGGACTCCTACGAGCAGTACTTC
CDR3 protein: CASSSGPDSYEQYF

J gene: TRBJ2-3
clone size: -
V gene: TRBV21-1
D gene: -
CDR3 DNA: TGTGCCAGCAGCAAAGGCGCAAGGGGGATAGTTTTTAACACAGATACGCAGTATTTT
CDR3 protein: CASSKGARGIVFNTDTQYF

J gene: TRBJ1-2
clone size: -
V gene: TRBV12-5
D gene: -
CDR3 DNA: TGTGCTAGTGGTTTGAACCTGAGACACGTGGATGGCTACACCTTC
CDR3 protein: CASGLNLRHVDGYTF

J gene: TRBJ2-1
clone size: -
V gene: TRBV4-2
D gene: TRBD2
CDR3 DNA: TGTGCCAGCAGCCCCGACCTAGCGGGGGGCTACAATGAGCAGTTCTTC
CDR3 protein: CASSPDLAGGYNEQFF

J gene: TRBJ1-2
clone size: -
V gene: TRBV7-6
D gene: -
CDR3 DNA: TGTGCCAGCAGCCCCACGACACGGAACTATGGCTACACCTTC
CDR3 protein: CASSPTTRNYGYTF

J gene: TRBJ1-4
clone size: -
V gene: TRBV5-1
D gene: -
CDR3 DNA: TGCGCCAGCAGCTTGCGGGGAATCGATGAAAAACTGTTTTTT
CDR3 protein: CASSLRGIDEKLFF

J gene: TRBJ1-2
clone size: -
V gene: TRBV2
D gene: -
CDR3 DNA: TGTGCCAGCCCAGTGGGAGGAGGGGCTAACTATGGCTACACCTTC
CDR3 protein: CASPVGGGANYGYTF

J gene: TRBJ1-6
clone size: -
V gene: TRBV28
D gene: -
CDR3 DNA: TGTGCCAGCAGTTTTGGGACTTCCAGGAGCTCCTATAATTCACCCCTCCACTTT
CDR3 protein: CASSFGTSRSSYNSPLHF

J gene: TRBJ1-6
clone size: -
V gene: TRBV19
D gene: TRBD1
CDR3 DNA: TGTGCCAGTAGAGAACAGGGGATTGCTTCACCCCTCCACTTT
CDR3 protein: CASREQGIASPLHF

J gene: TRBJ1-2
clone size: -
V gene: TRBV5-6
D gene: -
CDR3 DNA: TGTGCCAGCAGCTTTGCTGTAGATAGGGGGTTAAGACTTGATGGCTACACCTTC
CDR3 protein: CASSFAVDRGLRLDGYTF

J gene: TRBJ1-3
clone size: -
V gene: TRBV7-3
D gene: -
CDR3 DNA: TGTGCCAGCAGCTCAGACTCTGGAAACACCATATATTTT
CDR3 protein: CASSSDSGNTIYF

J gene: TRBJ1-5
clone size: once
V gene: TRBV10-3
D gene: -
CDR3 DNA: TGTGCCATCAGTGATGGGGGGGATCAGCCCCAGCATTTT
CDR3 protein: CAISDGGDQPQHF

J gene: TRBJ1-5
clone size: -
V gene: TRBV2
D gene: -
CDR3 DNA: TGTGCCAGCACAACAGGGCCTAATCAGCCCCAGCATTTT
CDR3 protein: CASTTGPNQPQHF

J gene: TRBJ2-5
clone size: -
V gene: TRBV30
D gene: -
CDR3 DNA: TGTGCCTGGATCACGGGAGAGGGGAGATGGGGAGGAGAGACCCAGTACTTC
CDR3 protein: CAWITGEGRWGGETQYF

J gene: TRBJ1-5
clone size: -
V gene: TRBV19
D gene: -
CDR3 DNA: TGTGCCAGTAGTATTGAGGGGTTCAATCAGCCCCAGCATTTT
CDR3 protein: CASSIEGFNQPQHF

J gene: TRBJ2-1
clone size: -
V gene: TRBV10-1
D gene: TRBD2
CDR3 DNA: TGCGCCAGCAGTGTGACTAGCGGGGGTCTGAATGAGCAGTTCTTC
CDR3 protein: CASSVTSGGLNEQFF

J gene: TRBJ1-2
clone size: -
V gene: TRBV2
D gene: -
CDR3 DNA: TGTGCCAGCAGAAACAGGGTTTCGAGAGTCTATGGCTACACCTTC
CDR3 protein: CASRNRVSRVYGYTF

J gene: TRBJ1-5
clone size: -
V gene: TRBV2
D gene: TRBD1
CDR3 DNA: TGTGCCAGCAGGGGGGAGGGGGCAAATCAGCCCCAGCATTTT
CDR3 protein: CASRGEGANQPQHF

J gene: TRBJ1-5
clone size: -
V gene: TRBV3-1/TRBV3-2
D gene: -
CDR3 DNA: TGTGCCAGCAGCCAATGGACAGATCAGCCCCAGCATTTT
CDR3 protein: CASSQWTDQPQHF

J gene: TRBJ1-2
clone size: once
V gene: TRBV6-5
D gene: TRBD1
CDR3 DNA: TGTGCCAGCAGTTACAGACAGGGCAATGGCTACACCTTC
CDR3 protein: CASSYRQGNGYTF